Following are 23 T cell receptor beta chains from one sample sequenced in a study of blood T cell repertoires in COVID-19 (dated by TCRdb to 2018 to 2021). Library preparation used the immunoSEQ multiplex PCR assay. TCRdb limited this immuneACCESS table to in-frame rearrangements with V and J called. A share of clones is missing; checked studies link under half to unresolved V genes, and the rest is unexplained. Across this sample there are roughly 180,000 clones, with around 89% seen only once. The ten largest clonotypes hold about 3.9% of the sample. The sequenced sample consisted of peripheral blood. The receptors here all came from a woman aged 25 to 39 with acute or convalescent COVID-19.

The V and J genes are TRBV27 and TRBJ1-4; 8 bases align to TRBD1. Germline V gene sequence: CDR1 MNHEY, CDR2 SMNVEV (reference sequence). Losses at the gene ends were 2 bases for V and 10 bases for J; bases not matched to a gene: 9. This CDR3 has 15 amino acids. Written as DNA, the CDR3 is TGTGCCAGCAGTTTAGCCCGCAGGGGGACAGGAAAACTGTTTTTT. Protein product: CASSLARRGTGKLFF.

V and J are TRBV28 and TRBJ2-1; D is unresolved. Germline lookup yields CDR1 MDHEN and CDR2 SYDVKM. The CDR3 sequence is 14 residues long. Trimming took 2 bases from V and 6 from J, leaving 11 bases between them. The CDR3 region has the DNA TGTGCCAGCAGTTTACTCAGCGTGTCCAATGAGCAGTTCTTC. Translation gives CASSLLSVSNEQFF.

The gene calls are TRBV25-1 and TRBJ2-7, with D maybe TRBD2 (7 bases). Per germline, CDR1 MGHDK and CDR2 SYGVNS. V gave up 6 bases and J gave up 2 bases, with 8 bases separating them. This CDR3 spans 12 amino acids. The CDR3 coding sequence is TGTGCCAGCAGCGGGGGGCCCTACGAGCAGTACTTC. Protein: CASSGGPYEQYF.

This chain links TRBV28 with TRBJ1-1; D is perhaps TRBD1 (5 bases). The CDR3 is 12 residues long. V lost 6 bases to trimming and J lost 10 bases, with 15 bases between them. Looked up from germline, CDR1 is MDHEN and CDR2 is SYDVKM. Here the CDR3 reads CASSPLGRGAFF. In DNA form, the CDR3 reads TGTGCCAGCAGCCCCTTGGGGAGGGGAGCTTTCTTT.

This chain uses TRBV11-2 with TRBJ2-7; D is ambiguous. Germline CDR1 is SGHAT and CDR2 is FQNNGV. The CDR3 is made up of 13 amino acids. Trimming pared 5 bases from V and 3 bases from J, leaving 11 bases between. The CDR3: CASSLPVIYEQYF. The CDR3 bases are TGTGCCAGCAGCCTTCCGGTAATCTACGAGCAGTACTTC. The whole variable domain, remainder taken from reference TRBV11-2 and TRBJ2-7, is EAGVAQSPRYKIIEKRQSVAFWCNPISGHATLYWYQQILGQGPKLLIQFQNNGVVDDSQLPKDRFSAERLKGVDSTLKIQPAKLEDSAVYLCASSLPVIYEQYFGPGTRLTVT.

This sequence joins TRBV18 and TRBJ1-1; a possible D gene is TRBD1 (6 bases). The CDR3 is 12 residues long. Germline values: CDR1 KGHSH, CDR2 LQKENI. V gave up 3 bases and J gave up 7 bases, with 9 bases separating them. CDR3 in amino acids: CASSPRTVEAFF. The CDR3 DNA reads as TGTGCCAGCTCACCTCGGACAGTTGAAGCTTTCTTT.

The chain recombines TRBV5-8 with TRBJ1-4; perhaps TRBD1 as D (6 bases). CDR3 size: 14 residues. V lost 1 base and J 8 bases, leaving 12 bases between the germline ends. The germline V gene has CDR1 SGHTS and CDR2 YDEGEE. The DNA for the CDR3 is TGTGCCAGCAGCTTGAGTCGTGGGGGCGAAAAACTGTTTTTT. Translating gives CASSLSRGGEKLFF.

The chain combines TRBV7-9 with TRBJ2-1; D remains unclear. Germline lookup yields CDR1 SEHNR and CDR2 FQNEAQ (reference sequence). This CDR3 has 13 residues. Trimming took 2 bases from V and 5 from J, leaving 7 bases between them. CDR3 coding DNA: TGTGCCAGCAGCTTATTCGGTGACAATGAGCAGTTCTTC. Protein product: CASSLFGDNEQFF.

V is TRBV3-1 (or the pseudogene TRBV3-2) and J is TRBJ2-5, with a possible D match to TRBD2 (5 bases). V dropped 0 bases and J dropped 4 bases, with 12 bases sitting between them. Germline assignment: CDR1 LGHDT and CDR2 YNNKEL (reference sequence). The CDR3 covers 15 residues. CDR3 nucleotide sequence: TGTGCCAGCAGCCAAGATGGAGGTCTCTTAGAGACCCAGTACTTC. Translated: CASSQDGGLLETQYF.

The gene calls are TRBV28 and TRBJ2-7; D is uncertain. The CDR3 is made up of 14 amino acids. Germline CDR1 is MDHEN and CDR2 is SYDVKM. Trimming took off 6 bases at V and 7 bases at J, with 19 bases between the two ends. CDR3 protein: CASSAAYPTGEQYF. The DNA for the CDR3 is TGTGCCAGCAGCGCGGCGTACCCTACTGGGGAGCAGTACTTC.

V gene TRBV9 combines with J gene TRBJ2-7; 9 bases line up with TRBD2. This CDR3 is 16 amino acids long. J lost 3 bases, V lost 3 bases, and 10 bases had no gene match. CDR1 SGDLS and CDR2 YYNGEE come from the germline V gene. In nucleotides, the CDR3 is TGTGCCAGCAGCGCCCAATTAGCGGGAGACCTCTACGAGCAGTACTTC. Its protein product is CASSAQLAGDLYEQYF.

This clone was seen just once. The chain combines TRBV10-2 with TRBJ1-4, with TRBD1 as a possible D gene (6 bases). Germline loops: CDR1 WSHSY, CDR2 SAAADI. V was pared by 4 bases and J by 13 bases, with 13 bases between. The CDR3 contains 12 residues. CDR3 DNA: TGCGCCAGCAGTGCACAGGGTACCAGACTGTTTTTT. Translating it yields CASSAQGTRLFF.

The rearrangement uses TRBV5-1 and TRBJ1-6; 7 bases line up with TRBD1. The J segment lost 8 bases and the V segment lost 3 bases, leaving 8 bases of the junction unmatched. This CDR3 has 15 residues. The germline CDR1 and CDR2 sequences are SGHRS and YFSETQ. The CDR3 nucleotides are TGCGCCAGCAGCTCCGGACAGGCATCGGATTCACCCCTCCACTTT. Translated, it gives CASSSGQASDSPLHF. The whole variable domain, remainder taken from reference TRBV5-1 and TRBJ1-6, is KAGVTQTPRYLIKTRGQQVTLSCSPISGHRSVSWYQQTPGQGLQFLFEYFSETQRNKGNFPGRFSGRQFSNSRSEMNVSTLELGDSALYLCASSSGQASDSPLHFGNGTRLTVT.

V usage is TRBV27 and J usage is TRBJ2-5, with 11 nucleotides matching TRBD1. With 6 bases clipped from V and 4 bases from J, the junction kept 4 bases outside the gene matches. The CDR3 consists of 14 residues. Looked up from germline, CDR1 is MNHEY and CDR2 is SMNVEV (reference sequence). In DNA, the CDR3 is TGTGCCAGCAGCCGGACAGGGGGCTTAGAGACCCAGTACTTC. As protein: CASSRTGGLETQYF.

V and J are TRBV14 and TRBJ1-1; D not resolved. V gave up 3 bases and J gave up 5 bases, with 13 bases separating them. The CDR3 has 14 residues. Germline CDR1 SGHDN, CDR2 FVKESK. CDR3: CASSQIGRGTEAFF. The CDR3 DNA reads as TGTGCCAGCAGCCAGATAGGGAGAGGTACTGAAGCTTTCTTT.

V and J are TRBV7-2 and TRBJ2-5; 8 bases map to TRBD1. The CDR3 loop spans 13 amino acids. The ends lost 8 bases at V and 3 bases at J; junction bases unmatched: 5. Germline V gene data show CDR1 as SGHTA and CDR2 as FQGNSA. CDR3 nucleotide sequence: TGTGCCAGCTCCAGGGGGCGCGAAGAGACCCAGTACTTC. Translating gives CASSRGREETQYF.

This clone came up a few times. This rearrangement joins TRBV5-1 to TRBJ1-1; the match to TRBD1 covers 8 bases. Per the germline V gene, CDR1 is SGHRS and CDR2 is YFSETQ. The J segment lost 8 bases and the V segment lost 0 bases, leaving 3 bases of the junction unmatched. The CDR3 runs 13 residues. CDR3 sequence reads: CASSLVPGGEAFF. In DNA, the CDR3 is TGCGCCAGCAGCTTGGTCCCAGGGGGCGAAGCTTTCTTT.

This clone was seen once. The genes are TRBV5-1 and TRBJ1-2, with D maybe TRBD1 (6 bases). Germline V gene data show CDR1 as SGHRS and CDR2 as YFSETQ. Trimming removed 2 bases at V and 7 bases at J, with 15 bases between. This CDR3 region has 14 residues. The CDR3 nucleotides read TGCGCCAGCAGCTTACAGGGTGTGGACTCTGGCTACACCTTC. Residues: CASSLQGVDSGYTF.

In its sample, this clone was seen a few times. Other DNA sequences in the sample encode the same CDR3. The chain combines TRBV20-1 with TRBJ1-3, with D possibly TRBD1 on 5 matching bases. V was trimmed by 3 bases and J by 8 bases, leaving 8 bases between them. The germline V gene encodes CDR1 DFQATT and CDR2 SNEGSKA (reference sequence). The CDR3 has 11 amino acids. The CDR3 spells CSASQGDTIYF. The CDR3 bases are TGCAGTGCTAGTCAAGGGGACACCATATATTTT.

The chain carries TRBV30 and TRBJ1-1; D uncertain. The CDR3 is made up of 13 amino acids. The germline V and J ends were trimmed by 2 bases and 4 bases, with 11 bases remaining between them. Germline CDR1 and CDR2: GTSNPN and SVGIG (reference sequence). The CDR3 DNA reads as TGTGCCTGGAGTCCCCAGGCGGGCACTGAAGCTTTCTTT. Translating it yields CAWSPQAGTEAFF.

The DNA of the CDR3 is TGTGCCACCAGCTCTAGAGACGAGCAGTTCTTC. Translating gives CATSSRDEQFF. The chain has TRBV15 and TRBJ2-1; no firm D call. The CDR3 has 11 amino acids. Germline loops: CDR1 LNHNV, CDR2 YYDKDF (reference sequence). Between the trimmed V and J ends, which lost 5 bases and 10 bases, there was a span of 9 bases.

This clone was seen only once. The chain joins TRBV5-1 to TRBJ1-1; 11 bases map to TRBD1. V was pared by 4 bases and J by 3 bases, with 2 bases of the junction left unmatched. CDR3 length: 14 residues. Germline V gene data show CDR1 as SGHRS and CDR2 as YFSETQ. The CDR3 sequence is CASSAGQGDTEAFF. The CDR3 bases are TGCGCCAGCAGCGCGGGACAGGGGGACACTGAAGCTTTCTTT. Variable domain in full (rest from reference TRBV5-1 and TRBJ1-1): KAGVTQTPRYLIKTRGQQVTLSCSPISGHRSVSWYQQTPGQGLQFLFEYFSETQRNKGNFPGRFSGRQFSNSRSEMNVSTLELGDSALYLCASSAGQGDTEAFFGQGTRLTVV.

About this clone itself: A read error may account for a junction end that differs from germline. J is TRBJ2-1 and V is TRBV6-5; 9 nucleotides match TRBD1. Looked up from germline, CDR1 is MNHEY and CDR2 is SVGAGI. The CDR3 extends over 13 amino acids. The CDR3 nucleotides read TGTGCCAGCAGGCACGAAGTGGGGACAGGGTGGGTCTTC. Protein: CASRHEVGTGWVF.